This note documents a single T cell receptor beta chain sequence. No antigen is known for it. The source of the sample is a study of identical twins. Regarding the study as a whole: Excess sharing between twins was weaker in beta out-of-frame sequences. With abundant cord blood beta clonotypes, insertions were fewer; memory repertoires showed no such pattern.

V was pared by 1 base and J by 4 bases, with 13 bases between. Germline CDR1 is SGHTA and CDR2 is FQGNSA. The CDR3 has 15 amino acids. TCRdb re-called the 5' RACE reads with MiXCR, one entry per CDR3 protein. The sample yields 470,000 or so distinct CDR3 sequences, 20% to 25% seen once. In addition, the sample was reused for a study of T cells expressing NK-cell markers. Per that study: Unclear, still, was the HCMV specificity of the expanded NKG2C+ T cell clones.

J is TRBJ1-1 and V is TRBV7-2; D remains unclear. Material: CD4+ T cells sorted from blood. The origin of this receptor is a woman aged 18-30 years in good health. The DNA for the CDR3 is TGTGCCAGCAGCTTAGTTGGTGGTATTGGCACTGAAGCTTTCTTT. The encoded protein is CASSLVGGIGTEAFF.